The 28 T cell receptor beta chains in this list originate from one sample, sequenced in a study of T cell responses to AZD1222 COVID-19 vaccine. Only in-frame clones appear in the TCRdb table, and some are missing; sequencing was by immunoSEQ multiplex PCR. Of about 110,000 clones listed, 85% to 95% were seen once; the top ten hold about 6.6%. Specimen: peripheral blood, collected 28 days after the second AZD1222 dose. Every receptor here comes from an adult who received the AZD1222 COVID-19 vaccine.

The chain has TRBV5-3 and TRBJ1-5; D is unclear. TRBV5-3 is marked as an open reading frame, function uncertain. This CDR3 region has 12 residues. V was clipped by 1 base and J by 4 bases, with 3 bases between them. CDR3 residues: CARSLSNQPQHF. The CDR3 DNA follows: TGTGCCAGAAGCTTGAGTAATCAGCCCCAGCATTTT.

The V and J genes are TRBV27 and TRBJ2-2, with a weak D call TRBD2 (5 bases). V lost 8 bases to trimming and J lost 2 bases, with 18 bases between them. The CDR3 runs 16 residues. In germline, CDR1 is MNHEY, CDR2 SMNVEV (reference sequence). Here the CDR3 reads CASGPQRAINTGELFF. In DNA form, the CDR3 reads TGTGCCAGCGGCCCTCAGAGGGCCATTAACACCGGGGAGCTGTTTTTT.

This chain connects TRBV28 to TRBJ1-5; the match to TRBD1 covers 7 bases. In germline, CDR1 is MDHEN, CDR2 SYDVKM. After removal of 2 bases from V and 6 bases from J, the junction contained 4 bases not matched to a gene. CDR3 length: 14 residues. DNA of the CDR3: TGTGCCAGCAGTTTAAGGGGGCAGGGTCAGCCCCAGCATTTT. Its protein is CASSLRGQGQPQHF.

This clone was seen only once. The rearrangement uses TRBV7-9 and TRBJ1-5, with a tentative D call TRBD1 (5 bases). Trimming stripped 5 bases from V and 12 bases from J, with 20 bases between. The CDR3 contains 14 residues. The V gene's germline CDR1 is SEHNR and CDR2 FQNEAQ (reference sequence). CDR3 coding DNA: TGTGCCAGCAGCCCACCGGGGCGGAGCGGGGACCAGCATTTT. Protein sequence: CASSPPGRSGDQHF.

CDR3 nucleotides: TGTGCCAGCAGCTTAGAACATCTGGACAGTTACATGAACACTGAAGCTTTCTTT. This gives the protein CASSLEHLDSYMNTEAFF. The chain has TRBV7-2 and TRBJ1-1; D is perhaps TRBD1 (6 bases). Trimming removed 1 base from V and 0 bases from J, with 18 bases in between. This CDR3 is 18 amino acids long. Germline V CDR1 and CDR2: SGHTA, FQGNSA.

The rearrangement uses TRBV7-2 and TRBJ1-1; 8 nucleotides align to TRBD1. Per germline, CDR1 SGHTA and CDR2 FQGNSA. V shed 1 base and J 8 bases; nucleotides not matched to a gene: 9. CDR3 length: 15 residues. The CDR3 DNA follows: TGTGCCAGCAGCTTAGGGCCGGACAGGGTTCGGGAAGCTTTCTTT. This translates into CASSLGPDRVREAFF.

CDR3 amino acids: CASNIAATSGSWYEQFF. In DNA, the CDR3 is TGTGCCAGCAACATAGCCGCAACTAGCGGGAGTTGGTATGAGCAGTTCTTC. The chain recombines TRBV5-5 with TRBJ2-1, with 11 positions matching TRBD2. Germline assignment: CDR1 SGHKS and CDR2 YYEKEE (reference sequence). After removal of 6 bases from V and 8 bases from J, the junction contained 16 bases not matched to a gene. This CDR3 has 17 amino acids.

V usage is TRBV6-6 and J usage is TRBJ2-3; TRBD2 aligns across 7 bases. Trimming cost V 0 bases and J 6 bases; bases outside gene matches: 3. The CDR3 loop spans 14 amino acids. Germline V gene sequence: CDR1 MNHNY, CDR2 SVGAGI (reference sequence). The CDR3 protein is CASSYSGLDDTQYF. The CDR3 DNA sequence: TGTGCCAGCAGTTACTCCGGACTAGACGATACGCAGTATTTT.

The chain combines TRBV2 with TRBJ2-7; 8 positions agree with TRBD1. The CDR3 length is 15 residues. With V trimmed by 5 bases and J by 1 base, 7 bases remained unmatched. Germline V gives CDR1 SNHLY, CDR2 FYNNEI. CDR3 nucleotides: TGTGCCAGCAGTTACTCGACAGGGGCGTCCTACGAGCAGTACTTC. Protein sequence: CASSYSTGASYEQYF.

This clone appeared a few times. The V and J genes are TRBV6-5 and TRBJ1-2, with D perhaps matching TRBD1 (5 bases). This CDR3 is 14 amino acids long. V lost 2 bases and J 2 bases, leaving 9 bases between the germline ends. Per the germline V gene, CDR1 is MNHEY and CDR2 is SVGAGI. CDR3 sequence (DNA): TGTGCCAGCAGTTACGCCGGGGGGAACTATGGCTACACCTTC. Protein sequence: CASSYAGGNYGYTF.

The chain is built from TRBV6-2 or TRBV6-3 and TRBJ1-1; D call uncertain. CDR1 and CDR2 (germline): MNHEY, SVGEGT. V was trimmed by 2 bases and J by 4 bases, leaving 8 bases between them. This CDR3 is 13 amino acids long. The CDR3 DNA reads TGTGCCAGCAGTTACCTGACGGCCACTGAAGCTTTCTTT. Residues: CASSYLTATEAFF.

This clone was picked up one time. The chain links TRBV10-3 to TRBJ1-2; TRBD1 aligns across 8 bases. The germline V gene has CDR1 ENHRY and CDR2 SYGVKD. V trimming: 0 bases; J trimming: 8 bases; junction bases outside the gene matches: 11. CDR3 length equals 16 residues. CDR3 residues: CAISESATGAEEGYTF. CDR3 DNA: TGTGCCATCAGTGAGTCAGCGACAGGGGCTGAAGAGGGCTACACCTTC.

This chain connects TRBV27 to TRBJ1-2, with 9 bases aligning to TRBD1. V lost 4 bases, J lost 8 bases, and 5 bases stayed unmatched. Germline V gene data show CDR1 as MNHEY and CDR2 as SMNVEV (reference sequence). The CDR3 loop spans 13 amino acids. CDR3 nucleotide sequence: TGTGCCAGCAGTTGGGGACAGGGAGGAGGCTACACCTTC. The encoded protein is CASSWGQGGGYTF.

The rearrangement joins TRBV25-1 to TRBJ1-1; unclear D gene. The CDR3 runs 13 residues. V dropped 2 bases and J dropped 1 base, with 5 bases sitting between them. In germline, CDR1 is MGHDK, CDR2 SYGVNS. This chain's CDR3 is CASSEGRNTEAFF. The CDR3 DNA reads as TGTGCCAGCAGTGAAGGACGGAACACTGAAGCTTTCTTT.

V usage is TRBV2 and J usage is TRBJ1-2; maybe TRBD1 (5 bases). The V end was cut by 7 bases, the J end by 8 bases, with 23 bases between. CDR1 is SNHLY, CDR2 FYNNEI, per germline. This CDR3 is built from 15 residues. In nucleotides, the CDR3 is TGTGCCAGCATTCGTGCGGAGTTAGACAGTATGGGCTACACCTTC. As protein: CASIRAELDSMGYTF. Full variable domain (outside the CDR3, taken from reference TRBV2 and TRBJ1-2): EPEVTQTPSHQVTQMGQEVILRCVPISNHLYFYWYRQILGQKVEFLVSFYNNEISEKSEIFDDQFSVERPDGSNFTLKIRSTKLEDSAMYFCASIRAELDSMGYTFGSGTRLTVV.

The chain employs TRBV6-2 or TRBV6-3 and TRBJ1-6; 8 bases fit TRBD1. Germline assignment: CDR1 MNHEY and CDR2 SVGEGT. The V gene end was trimmed by 2 bases and the J gene end by 3 bases; junction bases not matched to a gene: 6. The CDR3 sequence is 17 residues long. The CDR3 loop reads CASSYQTGGIYNSPLHF. In DNA, the CDR3 is TGTGCCAGCAGTTACCAAACAGGGGGGATCTATAATTCACCCCTCCACTTT.

V usage is TRBV6-2 or TRBV6-3 and J usage is TRBJ1-1; 7 bases match TRBD1. There are 14 residues in the CDR3. J gave up 0 bases and V 5 bases, and 3 bases lay outside the gene matches. The V gene's germline CDR1 is MNHEY and CDR2 SVGEGT. The chain's CDR3 is CASSPGQLNTEAFF. In DNA, the CDR3 is TGTGCCAGCAGTCCGGGACAGCTGAACACTGAAGCTTTCTTT.

V gene TRBV6-6 combines with J gene TRBJ1-2; 7 positions agree with TRBD1. Per germline, CDR1 MNHNY and CDR2 SVGAGI (reference sequence). After removal of 5 bases from V and 0 bases from J, the junction contained 12 bases not matched to a gene. The CDR3 length is 17 residues. CDR3 nucleotide sequence: TGTGCCAGCAGTCTATCGGGACAGCCCTTAGCTAACTATGGCTACACCTTC. Protein product: CASSLSGQPLANYGYTF.

CDR3 nucleotides: TGTGCCATCAGCCCTACAGGGGGAAACATTCAGTACTTC. Protein sequence: CAISPTGGNIQYF. The chain has TRBV10-3 and TRBJ2-4; 8 bases fit TRBD1. The CDR3 is 13 amino acids. Trimming at V came to 6 bases and at J to 6 bases, leaving 4 bases not matched to a gene. From germline, CDR1 is ENHRY and CDR2 SYGVKD.

This clone was counted once. The genes are TRBV7-9 and TRBJ2-4; D is perhaps TRBD1 (6 bases). Germline V lookup: CDR1 SEHNR, CDR2 FQNEAQ (reference sequence). The length of the CDR3 is 16 residues. V was clipped by 7 bases and J by 10 bases, with 26 bases between them. The CDR3 region is CASTESGGARRGIQYF. The DNA for the CDR3 is TGTGCCAGCACCGAGAGTGGGGGCGCCCGGAGAGGAATTCAGTACTTC.

This clone was detected only once. V is TRBV9 and J is TRBJ1-1, with 11 bases identical to TRBD1. Germline V gene lookup returns CDR1 SGDLS and CDR2 YYNGEE. V gave up 4 bases and J gave up 4 bases; unmatched junction bases: 6. The CDR3 extends over 15 amino acids. The CDR3 loop is CASSLRTGGGTEAFF. CDR3 nucleotide sequence: TGTGCCAGCAGCCTTCGGACAGGGGGCGGCACTGAAGCTTTCTTT. Full variable domain (outside the CDR3, taken from reference TRBV9 and TRBJ1-1): DSGVTQTPKHLITATGQRVTLRCSPRSGDLSVYWYQQSLDQGLQFLIQYYNGEERAKGNILERFSAQQFPDLHSELNLSSLELGDSALYFCASSLRTGGGTEAFFGQGTRLTVV.

The sample holds one count of this clone. CDR3 in amino acids: CASNPESLAGWNEQFF. CDR3 coding DNA: TGTGCCAGCAATCCGGAGTCACTAGCGGGGTGGAATGAGCAGTTCTTC. V usage is TRBV2 and J usage is TRBJ2-1; 10 nucleotides line up with TRBD2. The CDR3 consists of 16 residues. J lost 7 bases, V lost 7 bases, and 13 bases had no gene match. CDR1 and CDR2 (germline): SNHLY, FYNNEI.

The rearrangement uses TRBV6-2 or TRBV6-3 and TRBJ2-3; TRBD2 aligns across 9 bases. This CDR3 region has 15 residues. V shed 0 bases, J shed 4 bases, and the junction held 2 bases outside the gene matches. The germline CDR1 and CDR2 sequences are MNHEY and SVGEGT. In DNA, the CDR3 is TGTGCCAGCAGTTACTCGGGACTAGCCGCAGATACGCAGTATTTT. Translating it yields CASSYSGLAADTQYF.

The chain is built from TRBV27 and TRBJ2-3; TRBD2 matches 7 bases. Unmatched junction bases numbered 8, after V lost 9 bases and J lost 2 bases. Germline V gene data show CDR1 as MNHEY and CDR2 as SMNVEV (reference sequence). CDR3 length: 14 amino acids. The CDR3 loop reads CASRAGGITDTQYF. The CDR3 bases are TGTGCCAGTCGGGCCGGGGGGATCACAGATACGCAGTATTTT.

V gene TRBV3-1 (or the pseudogene TRBV3-2) combines with J gene TRBJ2-1, with D hard to call. The CDR3 runs to 16 residues. V was shortened by 0 bases and J by 9 bases, with 18 bases between the two germline ends. Germline CDR1 and CDR2: LGHDT and YNNKEL (reference sequence). The CDR3: CASSQDAGSAAFEQFF. The CDR3 bases are TGTGCCAGCAGCCAAGACGCCGGATCGGCGGCCTTTGAGCAGTTCTTC.

The chain combines TRBV28 with TRBJ1-5, with 8 positions matching TRBD1. The CDR3 contains 15 residues. CDR1 is MDHEN and CDR2 is SYDVKM in the germline V gene. Trimming at V came to 7 bases and at J to 9 bases, leaving 14 bases not matched to a gene. CDR3 amino acids: CASTPRGQGLMPQHF. DNA of the CDR3: TGTGCCAGCACCCCACGAGGACAGGGCCTCATGCCCCAGCATTTT.

On this clone itself: Other DNA sequences in this specimen translate into the identical CDR3. The gene calls are TRBV3-1 (or the pseudogene TRBV3-2) and TRBJ2-1, with D tentatively TRBD1 (5 bases). This CDR3 is 11 amino acids long. V was cut by 3 bases and J by 10 bases, with 7 bases left in between. Germline lookup yields CDR1 LGHDT and CDR2 YNNKEL (reference sequence). The CDR3 loop is CASSQGREQFF. DNA for the CDR3: TGTGCCAGCAGCCAGGGGCGGGAGCAGTTCTTC.

This rearrangement joins TRBV19 to TRBJ2-1, with D uncertain. Germline V CDR1 and CDR2: LNHDA, SQIVND (reference sequence). The CDR3 contains 12 residues. Trimming removed 8 bases at V and 6 bases at J, with 11 bases between. CDR3: CASRALRNEQFF. CDR3 in DNA: TGTGCCAGTCGGGCCCTACGCAATGAGCAGTTCTTC.